This T cell receptor (beta chain) was identified during a study of beta chain features in type 1 diabetes. On this clone itself: Its antigen remains unknown.

V was shortened by 0 bases and J by 10 bases, with 5 bases between the two germline ends. This CDR3 region has 11 residues. In germline, CDR1 is SGHDT, CDR2 YYEEEE. Whole-study results and caveats: Any HLA effect on TCRB rearrangement was left unresolved by small sub-analyses. Compared to healthy donors, patients appeared to have naive, central memory and Treg TCRB repertoires that were more alike. Across all four CD4+ subsets, people with type 1 diabetes showed modestly shorter TCRB CDR3s.

The study reverse transcribed the entire isolated RNA, so it sequenced expressed TCRB transcripts. The repertoire was sequenced with immunoSEQ multiplex PCR; TCRdb's copy has only in-frame clones and lacks some. The data show about 160,000 clones, approximately 9% seen once. The sequencing input was central memory CD4+ T cells from blood. This receptor was taken from a woman between 18 and 29 years old with type 1 diabetes. This chain links TRBV5-6 with TRBJ2-1, with D perhaps matching TRBD2 (5 bases). CDR3: CASSLGGEQFF. Here the CDR3 DNA reads TGTGCCAGCAGCTTGGGCGGGGAGCAGTTCTTC.